This TCR beta chain was observed in a study of blood T cell repertoires in COVID-19. Study as a whole: PBMCs, B-cell-depleted T cells, or T cells were the source of the cDNA or gDNA that made up the material.

Per germline, CDR1 LNHDA and CDR2 SQIVND (reference sequence). This CDR3 has 14 amino acids. V lost 6 bases and J lost 12, with 23 bases in between. Authors' analysis steps: Reference gene primer amplification yielded estimated nucleated cell counts. The protocol was immunoSEQ multiplex PCR, while the TCRdb copy is restricted to in-frame clones and leaves out a portion. That table gives V, J and clone size, and the DNA gave D and trimming. The sample has around 260,000 clones; around 82% are singletons. The sequence came from a human donor with COVID-19, enrolled during active disease. The donor label of this sample is uncertain. The sequenced sample was peripheral blood. This sequence joins TRBV19 and TRBJ2-5; possible D gene TRBD2, 6 bases. Written as DNA, the CDR3 is TGTGCCAGTAGAAGAGTAGCGGCGCCGGGGCCGGAGTACTTC. Translation: CASRRVAAPGPEYF.